This TCR beta chain is drawn from a study of blood T cells in healthy people across ages. Study information: With template switching, about one barcoded beta molecule was captured per two T cells.

Isolation yielded PBMCs, at least 6 million per sample, in every case. Total RNA was isolated from each sample in quantities of at least 5 micrograms. A sample-barcoded 5' primer and a J-beta primer mix were used in a second PCR of roughly 6 to 11 cycles. Every cDNA was tagged by a template-switch adaptor with 12 random nucleotides. In TCRdb, the 5' RACE reads were re-called with MiXCR into one record per CDR3 protein. The data contain 700,000 or so distinct CDR3 sequences, roughly two fifths of them singletons. Trimming took off 5 bases at V and 4 bases at J, with 14 bases between the two ends. This CDR3 contains 14 residues. CDR1 and CDR2 (germline): SGHAT, FQDESV (reference sequence).

The source is a man at least 80 years old in good health. The genes are TRBV11-1 and TRBJ2-5; no reliable D call. Sequenced material: blood. This CDR3 is CASSLWALGETQYF. The CDR3 bases are TGTGCCAGCAGCCTGTGGGCCCTGGGAGAGACCCAGTACTTC.